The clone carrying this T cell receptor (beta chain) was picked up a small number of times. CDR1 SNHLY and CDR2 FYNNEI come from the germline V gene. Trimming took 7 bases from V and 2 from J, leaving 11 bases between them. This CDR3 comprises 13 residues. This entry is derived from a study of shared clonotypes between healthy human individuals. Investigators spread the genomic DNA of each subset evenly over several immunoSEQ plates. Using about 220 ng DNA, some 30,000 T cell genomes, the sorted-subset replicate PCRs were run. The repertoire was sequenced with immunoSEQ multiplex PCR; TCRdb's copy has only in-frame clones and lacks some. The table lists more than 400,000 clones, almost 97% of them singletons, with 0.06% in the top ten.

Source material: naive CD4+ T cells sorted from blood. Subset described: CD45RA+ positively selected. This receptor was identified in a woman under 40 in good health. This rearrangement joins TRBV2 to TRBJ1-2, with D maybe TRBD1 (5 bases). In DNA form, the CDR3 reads TGTGCCAGCACGATGGGACGGAACTATGGCTACACCTTC. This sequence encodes CASTMGRNYGYTF.